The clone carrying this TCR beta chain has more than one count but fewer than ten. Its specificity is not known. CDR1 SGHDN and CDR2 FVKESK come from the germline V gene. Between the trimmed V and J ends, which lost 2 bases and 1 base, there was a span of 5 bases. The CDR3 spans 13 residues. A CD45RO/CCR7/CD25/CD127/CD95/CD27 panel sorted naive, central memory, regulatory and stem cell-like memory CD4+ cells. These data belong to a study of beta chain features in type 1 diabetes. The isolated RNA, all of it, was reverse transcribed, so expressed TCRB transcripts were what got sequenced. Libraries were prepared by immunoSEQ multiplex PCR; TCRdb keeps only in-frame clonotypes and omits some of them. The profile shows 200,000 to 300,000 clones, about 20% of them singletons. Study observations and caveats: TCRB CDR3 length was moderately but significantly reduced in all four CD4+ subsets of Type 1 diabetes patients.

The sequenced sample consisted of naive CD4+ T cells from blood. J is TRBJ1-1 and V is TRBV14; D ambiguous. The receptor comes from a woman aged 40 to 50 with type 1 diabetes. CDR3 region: CASSQHQNTEAFF. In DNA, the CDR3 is TGTGCCAGCAGCCAACATCAGAACACTGAAGCTTTCTTT.